The 18 T cell receptor beta chains presented below share a single source sample, sequenced in a study of cytomegalovirus exposure and HLA in healthy donors. It was with 60 Vbeta and 13 Jbeta primers that the PCR ran. The method was immunoSEQ multiplex PCR; TCRdb's version includes in-frame clones alone and lacks a portion of them. The sample has over 100,000 clones, approximately 10% seen once. Sequencing was performed on PBMCs. These receptors all stem from a woman between 40 and 50 years old in good health and CMV-seropositive.

V and J are TRBV14 and TRBJ2-7; no clear D. The V gene lost 1 base and the J gene lost 5 bases, with 9 bases spanning the gap. Germline V gene lookup returns CDR1 SGHDN and CDR2 FVKESK. The CDR3 extends over 13 amino acids. The CDR3 region is CASSQVFRDEQYF. The CDR3 region has the DNA TGTGCCAGCAGCCAAGTGTTTCGAGACGAGCAGTACTTC.

The V and J genes are TRBV2 and TRBJ2-3, with no clear D. CDR1 is SNHLY, CDR2 FYNNEI, per germline. This CDR3 has 17 residues. Trimming stripped 1 base from V and 6 bases from J, with 20 bases between. CDR3 region: CASSEGGRASGRDTQYF. The CDR3 nucleotides are TGTGCCAGCAGTGAAGGAGGAAGAGCGTCCGGCCGGGATACGCAGTATTTT.

This clone was detected a few times. This sequence joins TRBV7-6 and TRBJ2-5; TRBD2 matches at 15 bases. This CDR3 region has 16 residues. The germline V gene has CDR1 SGHVS and CDR2 FNYEAQ. V shed 4 bases and J 5 bases; nucleotides not matched to a gene: 5. The CDR3 sequence: CASSSGTSGGLETQYF. The CDR3 nucleotides read TGTGCCAGCAGCTCCGGGACTAGCGGGGGGCTGGAGACCCAGTACTTC.

This clone was seen a handful of times. The chain uses TRBV29-1 and TRBJ2-5; TRBD1 aligns across 11 bases. The J segment lost 9 bases and the V segment lost 6 bases, leaving 9 bases of the junction unmatched. CDR3 length: 13 residues. Germline CDR1 reads SQVTM; CDR2 reads ANQGSEA. The CDR3 region is CSVIGQGALSQYF. In DNA form, the CDR3 reads TGCAGCGTGATTGGACAGGGGGCCCTGTCCCAGTACTTC. Variable domain in full (rest from reference TRBV29-1 and TRBJ2-5): SAVISQKPSRDICQRGTSLTIQCQVDSQVTMMFWYRQQPGQSLTLIATANQGSEATYESGFVIDKFPISRPNLTFSTLTVSNMSPEDSSIYLCSVIGQGALSQYFGPGTRLLVL.

This clone was counted only a few times. This chain's CDR3 is CASPEGGGVRISYEQYF. Written as DNA, the CDR3 is TGTGCCAGCCCTGAAGGGGGGGGTGTACGAATCTCCTACGAGCAGTACTTC. This chain uses TRBV6-1 with TRBJ2-7, with D maybe TRBD2 (7 bases). CDR1 is MNHNS, CDR2 SASEGT, per germline. V was shortened by 8 bases and J by 0 bases, with 23 bases between the two germline ends. This CDR3 spans 17 amino acids.

Only a few counts were recorded for this clone. The chain employs TRBV2 and TRBJ1-6; no reliable D call. CDR3 length equals 15 residues. Per germline, CDR1 SNHLY and CDR2 FYNNEI. Trimming took off 2 bases at V and 6 bases at J, with 11 bases between the two ends. The CDR3: CASSEIGLFNSPLHF. In DNA, the CDR3 is TGTGCCAGCAGTGAAATTGGACTTTTTAATTCACCCCTCCACTTT.

V gene TRBV11-2 combines with J gene TRBJ2-3; TRBD2 matches 7 bases. J lost 2 bases, V lost 3 bases, and 5 bases had no gene match. CDR3 length: 15 amino acids. CDR1 is SGHAT, CDR2 FQNNGV, per germline. The CDR3 protein is CASSFSGSYTDTQYF. CDR3 DNA: TGTGCCAGCAGCTTTAGCGGGTCTTACACAGATACGCAGTATTTT.

The chain uses TRBV2 and TRBJ2-2, with TRBD1 matching 8 bases. J gave up 4 bases and V 6 bases, and 7 bases lay outside the gene matches. This CDR3 comprises 15 residues. Germline CDR1 SNHLY, CDR2 FYNNEI. In DNA form, the CDR3 reads TGTGCCAGCAGGGAGGACAGGGAGGCCACCGGGGAGCTGTTTTTT. Residues: CASREDREATGELFF.

This sequence joins TRBV5-1 and TRBJ2-5; weak D call: TRBD2 (6 bases). This CDR3 is 13 amino acids long. Trimming took 5 bases from V and 5 from J, leaving 13 bases between them. The germline CDR1 and CDR2 sequences are SGHRS and YFSETQ. CDR3 bases: TGCGCCAGCAGTCGCGGGGTGACGGAGACCCAGTACTTC. This sequence encodes CASSRGVTETQYF.

This chain uses TRBV5-6 with TRBJ1-5; D is perhaps TRBD1 (6 bases). The CDR3 spans 14 residues. CDR1 is SGHDT, CDR2 YYEEEE, per germline. The ends were cut back, 0 bases at V and 5 bases at J, with 9 bases in the middle. CDR3 sequence: CASSLGQVDQPQHF. As DNA, the CDR3 is TGTGCCAGCAGCTTGGGACAGGTCGATCAGCCCCAGCATTTT.

The rearrangement links TRBV2 to TRBJ1-2; TRBD1 is a possible D gene (6 bases). The CDR3 covers 13 residues. Germline CDR1 SNHLY, CDR2 FYNNEI. The V end was cut by 4 bases, the J end by 7 bases, with 13 bases between. The CDR3 protein is CASSVSDRSGYTF. CDR3 in DNA: TGTGCCAGCAGTGTATCCGACAGGAGTGGCTACACCTTC.

This clone was seen only a few times. The chain has TRBV11-2 and TRBJ1-1; no reliable D call. Trimming stripped 4 bases from V and 5 bases from J, with 14 bases between. In germline, CDR1 is SGHAT, CDR2 FQNNGV. The CDR3 consists of 14 residues. CDR3 amino acids: CASSWSITGTEAFF. CDR3 DNA: TGTGCCAGCAGCTGGAGCATTACCGGTACTGAAGCTTTCTTT.

This clone has just a few counts. CDR3 coding DNA: TGTGCCAGCAGCCCCTCGAGCGGGGGGGCTGATGAGACCCAGTACTTC. Translated: CASSPSSGGADETQYF. V usage is TRBV9 and J usage is TRBJ2-5; TRBD2 agrees at 10 bases. The CDR3 is made up of 16 amino acids. Losses at the gene ends were 4 bases for V and 5 bases for J; bases not matched to a gene: 11. CDR1 and CDR2 (germline): SGDLS, YYNGEE.

V gene TRBV19 combines with J gene TRBJ2-7; the D gene is possibly TRBD1 (6 bases). CDR3 length equals 15 residues. Per germline, CDR1 LNHDA and CDR2 SQIVND (reference sequence). Trimming removed 8 bases at V and 2 bases at J, with 19 bases between. The CDR3 coding sequence is TGTGCCAGTGCTCCCGGGCAGGGGTTACCCTACGAGCAGTACTTC. Translating it yields CASAPGQGLPYEQYF.

The chain uses TRBV5-1 and TRBJ1-4; TRBD1 is a possible D gene (5 bases). The CDR3 has 14 residues. Germline V gives CDR1 SGHRS, CDR2 YFSETQ. V lost 4 bases and J lost 3, with 10 bases in between. The CDR3 protein is CASSRSGANEKLFF. DNA of the CDR3: TGCGCCAGCAGCAGGTCGGGGGCTAATGAAAAACTGTTTTTT. The variable domain in full, completed from reference TRBV5-1 and TRBJ1-4, reads KAGVTQTPRYLIKTRGQQVTLSCSPISGHRSVSWYQQTPGQGLQFLFEYFSETQRNKGNFPGRFSGRQFSNSRSEMNVSTLELGDSALYLCASSRSGANEKLFFGSGTQLSVL.

This chain joins TRBV4-2 and TRBJ2-5; D remains unclear. This CDR3 comprises 14 residues. CDR1 is LGHNA and CDR2 is YNFKEQ in the germline V gene. Trimming took 0 bases from V and 5 from J, leaving 10 bases between them. The chain's CDR3 is CASSQDSLRETQYF. The CDR3 coding sequence is TGTGCCAGCAGCCAAGACAGCTTGCGGGAGACCCAGTACTTC.

This clone was found a few times. Compared with germline, one end of the junction differs, possibly owing to a read error. The chain employs TRBV18 and TRBJ1-5; D is unresolved. The CDR3 has 14 residues. Germline V gene lookup returns CDR1 KGHSH and CDR2 LQKENI. CDR3 DNA sequence: TGTGCCAGCCCACCAGCAGAAAGCAATCAGCCCCAGCATTTT. Its translation: CASPPAESNQPQHF.

In its sample, this clone was seen a few times. The chain recombines TRBV2 with TRBJ1-4, with D possibly being TRBD1 (6 bases). CDR3 length: 16 residues. Trimming took off 6 bases at V and 6 bases at J, with 20 bases between the two ends. Germline-derived CDR1 and CDR2 are SNHLY and FYNNEI. The CDR3 bases are TGTGCCAGCAGGCAACAACAGGGCATAGTGGATGAAAAACTGTTTTTT. Amino acids: CASRQQQGIVDEKLFF.